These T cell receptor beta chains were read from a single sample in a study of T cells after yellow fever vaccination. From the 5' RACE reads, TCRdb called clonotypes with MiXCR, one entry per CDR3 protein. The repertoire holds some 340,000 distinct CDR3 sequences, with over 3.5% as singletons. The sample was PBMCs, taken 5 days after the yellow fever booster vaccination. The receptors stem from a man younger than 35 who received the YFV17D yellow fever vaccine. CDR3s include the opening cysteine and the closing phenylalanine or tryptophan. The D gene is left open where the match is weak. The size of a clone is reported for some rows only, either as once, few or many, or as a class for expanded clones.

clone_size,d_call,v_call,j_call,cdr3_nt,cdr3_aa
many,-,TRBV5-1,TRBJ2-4,TGCGCCAGCAGCTTGGCCGTACGACAGGGAGGTAACATTCAGTACTTC,CASSLAVRQGGNIQYF
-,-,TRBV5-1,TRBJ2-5,TGCGCCAGCAGCTTGGCCGTTGAGACCCAGTACTTC,CASSLAVETQYF
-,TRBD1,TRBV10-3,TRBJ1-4,TGTGCCATCAGTGGCGGGACAGGGGATCGGGAAAAACTGTTTTTT,CAISGGTGDREKLFF
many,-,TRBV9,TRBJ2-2,TGTGCCAGCAGCTCTGTCGGAGCCGGGGAGCTGTTTTTT,CASSSVGAGELFF
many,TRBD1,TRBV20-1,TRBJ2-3,TGCAGTGCTAGGGGGACAGATATGAATACGCAGTATTTT,CSARGTDMNTQYF
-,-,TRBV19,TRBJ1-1,TGTGCCAGTAGTATCCCCTCGGGGTGGTCCGAAGCTTTCTTT,CASSIPSGWSEAFF
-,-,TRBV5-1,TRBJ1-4,TGCGCCAGCAGCTTCCAGACAGGCCCAACTAATGAAAAACTGTTTTTT,CASSFQTGPTNEKLFF
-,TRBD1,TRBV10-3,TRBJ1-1,TGTGCCATCAGTGAGCTGGACAGGGGGCGGAAGACTGAAGCTTTCTTT,CAISELDRGRKTEAFF
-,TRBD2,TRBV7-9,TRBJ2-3,TGTGCCAGCAGCACCCGGACTAGCGGGGGGTTGATATCAGATACGCAGTATTTT,CASSTRTSGGLISDTQYF
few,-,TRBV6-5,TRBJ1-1,TGTGCCAGCAGCGGGTTCAACACTGAAGCTTTCTTT,CASSGFNTEAFF
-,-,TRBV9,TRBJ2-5,TGTGCCAGCAGCGTAGGGCAGGGTGTCAGTGAGACCCAGTACTTC,CASSVGQGVSETQYF
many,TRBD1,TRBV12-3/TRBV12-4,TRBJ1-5,TGTGCCAGCAGTGCACAGGGGAATCAGCCCCAGCATTTT,CASSAQGNQPQHF
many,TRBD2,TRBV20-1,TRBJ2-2,TGCAGTGCTAGCGCGCCGGGACTAGCGGGGGCCACCGGGGAGCTGTTTTTT,CSASAPGLAGATGELFF
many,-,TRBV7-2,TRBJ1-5,TGTGCCAGCAGCTTGGTAGGGACCCAGCCCCAGCATTTT,CASSLVGTQPQHF
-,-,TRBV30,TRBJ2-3,TGTGCCTGGAGCCCGAGTGTTGAGACAGATACGCAGTATTTT,CAWSPSVETDTQYF
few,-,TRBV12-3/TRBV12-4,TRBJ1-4,TGTGCCAGCAGTTTAGCGAGGAGGTCTCCAGAGGTCGGAAAACTGTTTTTT,CASSLARRSPEVGKLFF
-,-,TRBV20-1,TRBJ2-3,TGCAGTGCTAGAGGCAAAACTGGAACAGATACGCAGTATTTT,CSARGKTGTDTQYF
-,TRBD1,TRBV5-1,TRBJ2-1,TGCGCCAGCAGCATCGGGACAGTTGACTCCTACAATGAGCAGTTCTTC,CASSIGTVDSYNEQFF
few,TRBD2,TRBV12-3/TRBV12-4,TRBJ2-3,TGTGCCAGCATAGCGGGGGGGCAAGATACGCAGTATTTT,CASIAGGQDTQYF
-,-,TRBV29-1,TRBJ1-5,TGCAGCGTTGTTTTGGGACGGTGGGGGGGTCCCCAGCATTTT,CSVVLGRWGGPQHF
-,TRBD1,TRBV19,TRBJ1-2,TGTGCCAGTAGTATAACAAAACAGGGGGCATACGGCTACACCTTC,CASSITKQGAYGYTF
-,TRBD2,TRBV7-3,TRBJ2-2,TGTGCCAGCAGCTTAACAGCCGGGGGGGCTGCCGGGGAGCTGTTTTTT,CASSLTAGGAAGELFF
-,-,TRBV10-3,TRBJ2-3,TGTGCCATCAGCGAGGGGCAAGGTCCTGGCACAGATACGCAGTATTTT,CAISEGQGPGTDTQYF
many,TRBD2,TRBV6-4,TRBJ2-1,TGTGCCAGCAGTGACTCATCGAGCGGGGTTGCTGAGCAGTTCTTC,CASSDSSSGVAEQFF
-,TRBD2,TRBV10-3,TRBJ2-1,TGTGCCAATGGGACTACCGGGAGCTCCTACAATGAGCAGTTCTTC,CANGTTGSSYNEQFF
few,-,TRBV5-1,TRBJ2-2,TGCGCCAGCAGCTCGGGCCCGGGAGAAGGCACCGGGGAGCTGTTTTTT,CASSSGPGEGTGELFF
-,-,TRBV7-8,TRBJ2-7,TGTGCCAGCACCCTTTCCCACGAGCAGTACTTC,CASTLSHEQYF